Listed here are 3 T cell receptor beta chains from one sample, sequenced in a study of regulatory dendritic cells for organ transplantation. Profiling relied on immunoSEQ multiplex PCR, and the TCRdb table lists in-frame clones only, not all of them. The data show about 38,000 clones, 80% to 95% seen once. The source material was naive CD8+ T cells from blood. The subset: CD45RA+ naive T cells. These receptors were taken from a human donor in good health.

CDR3 sequence (DNA): TGTGCCAGCAGCCGGGACAGGGGGGAAGCTTTCTTT. Its translation is CASSRDRGEAFF. The rearrangement links TRBV9 to TRBJ1-1, with TRBD1 matching over 11 bases. Looked up from germline, CDR1 is SGDLS and CDR2 is YYNGEE. The CDR3 sequence is 12 residues long. Trimming at V came to 4 bases and at J to 8 bases, leaving 1 base not matched to a gene.

This clone appeared a single time. The rearrangement joins TRBV7-6 to TRBJ2-5; D is perhaps TRBD2 (6 bases). V lost 5 bases and J 5 bases, leaving 24 bases between the germline ends. The CDR3 is made up of 17 amino acids. From germline, CDR1 is SGHVS and CDR2 FNYEAQ. The CDR3 DNA follows: TGTGCCAGCAGCCCCTATCTAGCGTCCCAGACCCCTGAGACCCAGTACTTC. Encoded protein: CASSPYLASQTPETQYF.

The V and J genes are TRBV2 and TRBJ1-2; D possibly corresponds to TRBD1 (5 bases). There are 17 residues in the CDR3. The germline V and J ends were trimmed by 8 bases and 5 bases, with 27 bases remaining between them. Germline V CDR1 and CDR2: SNHLY, FYNNEI. CDR3 sequence reads: CASGGGTARPDFYGYTF. The CDR3 bases are TGTGCCAGCGGTGGCGGGACGGCCCGACCCGACTTTTATGGCTACACCTTC.